This T cell receptor beta chain is from a study of blood T cells in healthy people across ages. A J-beta primer mix and a sample-barcoded 5' primer were used in a second PCR of roughly 6 to 12 cycles. TCRdb re-called the 5' RACE reads through MiXCR, storing one row per CDR3 protein. The sample contains some 760,000 distinct CDR3 sequences, approximately 25% of which appear only once. This CDR3 spans 15 amino acids. Germline V gives CDR1 LGHDT, CDR2 YNNKEL (reference sequence). V lost 3 bases to trimming and J lost 6 bases; unmatched junction nucleotides: 7. This sample was also put to use in a study of T cells of mothers and their children.

The chain uses TRBV3-1 and TRBJ1-1; 10 positions match TRBD1. This sequence was found in a boy between 10 and 17 years old in good health. Source material: blood. CDR3 in DNA: TGTGCCAGCAGCCACCCCGGGACAGGGGAGGCTGAAGCTTTCTTT. Protein: CASSHPGTGEAEAFF.